Sequencing of this TCR beta chain was carried out in a study of shared clonotypes between healthy human individuals. Study overall: There were three CD4 naive, three CD4 memory, two CD8 naive and one CD8 memory plates per donor.

The V gene's germline CDR1 is MNHEY and CDR2 SVGAGI. The CDR3 runs 14 residues. V dropped 2 bases and J dropped 6 bases, with 14 bases sitting between them. Notes on this clone: The antigen is undetermined.

TCRdb's table, derived via immunoSEQ multiplex PCR, lists solely in-frame clones and lacks some. The sample carries hundreds of thousands of clones, 92% recorded once. The study's findings and limits: Sorted-subset sequencing was shown by rarefaction to be incomplete despite large depth.

Naive CD8 cells were CD45RO-negative, positively selected for CCR7, excluding terminally differentiated effector memory CD45RA+ cells. Donors were healthy HIV-negative adults without recent acute infections or vaccinations. The clonotype originates from a man between 25 and 39 years old in good health. The chain carries TRBV6-5 and TRBJ2-7, with a weak D call TRBD2 (7 bases). The sample consisted of naive CD8+ T cells sorted from blood. CDR3 coding DNA: TGTGCCAGCAGTTACGGGGGGGCCGAAAGCGAGCAGTACTTC. Protein product: CASSYGGAESEQYF.